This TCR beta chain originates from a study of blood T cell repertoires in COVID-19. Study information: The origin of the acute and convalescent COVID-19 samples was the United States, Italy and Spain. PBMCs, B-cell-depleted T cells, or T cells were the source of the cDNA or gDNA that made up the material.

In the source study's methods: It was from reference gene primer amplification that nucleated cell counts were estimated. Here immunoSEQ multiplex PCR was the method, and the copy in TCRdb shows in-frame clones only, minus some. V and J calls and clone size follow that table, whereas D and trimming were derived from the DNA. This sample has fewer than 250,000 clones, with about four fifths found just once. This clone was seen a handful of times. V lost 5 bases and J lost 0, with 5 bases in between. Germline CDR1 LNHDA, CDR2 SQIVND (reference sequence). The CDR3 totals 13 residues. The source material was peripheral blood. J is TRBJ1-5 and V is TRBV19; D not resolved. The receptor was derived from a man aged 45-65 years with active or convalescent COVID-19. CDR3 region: CASSQVSNQPQHF. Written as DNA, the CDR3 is TGTGCCAGTAGTCAGGTTAGCAATCAGCCCCAGCATTTT. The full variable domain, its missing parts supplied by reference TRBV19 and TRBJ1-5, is DGGITQSPKYLFRKEGQNVTLSCEQNLNHDAMYWYRQDPGQGLRLIYYSQIVNDFQKGDIAEGYSVSREKKESFPLTVTSAQKNPTAFYLCASSQVSNQPQHFGDGTRLSIL.